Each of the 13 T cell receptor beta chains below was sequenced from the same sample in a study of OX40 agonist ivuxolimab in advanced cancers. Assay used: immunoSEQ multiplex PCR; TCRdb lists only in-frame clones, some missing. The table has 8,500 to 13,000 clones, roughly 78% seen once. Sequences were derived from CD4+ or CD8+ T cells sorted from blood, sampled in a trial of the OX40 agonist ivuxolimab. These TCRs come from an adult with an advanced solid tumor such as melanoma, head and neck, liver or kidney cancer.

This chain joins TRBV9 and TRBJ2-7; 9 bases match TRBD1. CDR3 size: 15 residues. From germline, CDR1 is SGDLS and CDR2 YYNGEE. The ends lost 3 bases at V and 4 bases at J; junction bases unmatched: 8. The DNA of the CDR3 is TGTGCCAGCAGCGCCGGACCGGGACAGGGTTACGAGCAGTACTTC. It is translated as CASSAGPGQGYEQYF.

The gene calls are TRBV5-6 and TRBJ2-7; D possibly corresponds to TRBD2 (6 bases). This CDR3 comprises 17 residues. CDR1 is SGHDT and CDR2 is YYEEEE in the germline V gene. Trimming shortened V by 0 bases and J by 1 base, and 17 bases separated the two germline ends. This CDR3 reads CASSLAGVAGISYEQYF. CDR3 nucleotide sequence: TGTGCCAGCAGCTTGGCGGGGGTCGCGGGTATTTCCTACGAGCAGTACTTC.

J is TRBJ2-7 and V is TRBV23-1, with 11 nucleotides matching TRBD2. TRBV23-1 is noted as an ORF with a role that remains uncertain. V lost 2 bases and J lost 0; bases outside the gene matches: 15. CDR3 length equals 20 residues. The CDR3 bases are TGCGCCAGCAGTCAACCGGGGACTAGCGGTCTCTACCCCAACTCCTACGAGCAGTACTTC. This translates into CASSQPGTSGLYPNSYEQYF.

The CDR3 loop reads CASSVKTSGTRSYEQYF. The CDR3 nucleotides read TGTGCCAGCAGCGTAAAGACTAGCGGGACCCGCTCCTACGAGCAGTACTTC. This chain uses TRBV9 with TRBJ2-7; 11 nucleotides line up with TRBD2. Germline V gives CDR1 SGDLS, CDR2 YYNGEE. The CDR3 contains 17 residues. After removal of 1 base from V and 0 bases from J, the junction contained 6 bases not matched to a gene.

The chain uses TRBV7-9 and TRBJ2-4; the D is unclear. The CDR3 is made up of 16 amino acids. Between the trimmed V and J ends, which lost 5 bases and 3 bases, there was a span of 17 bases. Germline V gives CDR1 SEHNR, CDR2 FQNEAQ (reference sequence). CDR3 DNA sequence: TGTGCCAGCAGCCCCCCGGGCGAGACGGGCAAAAACATTCAGTACTTC. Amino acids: CASSPPGETGKNIQYF.

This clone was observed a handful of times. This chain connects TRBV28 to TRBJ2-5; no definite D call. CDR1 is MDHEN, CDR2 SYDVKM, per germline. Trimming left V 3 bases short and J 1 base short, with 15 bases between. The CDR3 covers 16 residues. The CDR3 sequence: CASSLTGPIIQETQYF. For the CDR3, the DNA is TGTGCCAGCAGTTTGACCGGACCCATCATCCAAGAGACCCAGTACTTC.

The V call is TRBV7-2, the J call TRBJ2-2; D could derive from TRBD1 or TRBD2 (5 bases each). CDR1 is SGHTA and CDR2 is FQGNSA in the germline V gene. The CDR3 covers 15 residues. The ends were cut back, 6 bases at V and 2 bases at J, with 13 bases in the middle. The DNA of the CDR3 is TGTGCCAGCAGTACCGGGACCACAAACACCGGGGAGCTGTTTTTT. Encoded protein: CASSTGTTNTGELFF.

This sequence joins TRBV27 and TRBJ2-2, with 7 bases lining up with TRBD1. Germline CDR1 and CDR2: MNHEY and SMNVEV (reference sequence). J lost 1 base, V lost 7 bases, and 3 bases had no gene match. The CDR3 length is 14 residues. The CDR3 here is CASTDRLNTGELFF. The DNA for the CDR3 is TGTGCCAGCACGGACAGGTTGAACACCGGGGAGCTGTTTTTT.

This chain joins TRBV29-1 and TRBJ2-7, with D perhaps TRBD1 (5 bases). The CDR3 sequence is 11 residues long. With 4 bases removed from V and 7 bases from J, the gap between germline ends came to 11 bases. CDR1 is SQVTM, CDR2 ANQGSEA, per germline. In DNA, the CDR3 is TGCAGCGTTGGGTCAGGGCGAGAGCAGTACTTC. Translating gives CSVGSGREQYF.

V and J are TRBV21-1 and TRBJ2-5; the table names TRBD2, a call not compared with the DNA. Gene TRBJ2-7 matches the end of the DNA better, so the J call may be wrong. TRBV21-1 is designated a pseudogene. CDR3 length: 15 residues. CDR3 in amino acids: CASSKAGRRSYEQYF. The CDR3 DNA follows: TGTGCCAGCAGCAAAGCGGGCAGGAGGTCCTACGAGCAGTACTTC.

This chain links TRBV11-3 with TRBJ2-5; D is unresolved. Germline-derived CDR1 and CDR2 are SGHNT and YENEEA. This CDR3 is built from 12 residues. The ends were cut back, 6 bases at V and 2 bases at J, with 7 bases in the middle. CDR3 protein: CASRQEQETQYF. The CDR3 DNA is TGTGCCAGCAGGCAGGAACAAGAGACCCAGTACTTC.

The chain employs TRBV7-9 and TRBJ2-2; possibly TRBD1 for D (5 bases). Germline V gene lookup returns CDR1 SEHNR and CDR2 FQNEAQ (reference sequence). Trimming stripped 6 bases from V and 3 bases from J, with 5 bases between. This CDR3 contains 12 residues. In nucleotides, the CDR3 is TGTGCCAGCAGACAGGACACCGGGGAGCTGTTTTTT. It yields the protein CASRQDTGELFF.

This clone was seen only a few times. The CDR3 region has the DNA TGTGCCAGCAGGCAAAACAGGGGGTACACTGAAGCTTTCTTT. Translation: CASRQNRGYTEAFF. V is TRBV7-2 and J is TRBJ1-1; TRBD1 matches at 8 bases. Germline trimming cut 6 bases from V and 3 bases from J; bases unmatched to any gene: 6. Germline V gene data show CDR1 as SGHTA and CDR2 as FQGNSA. The CDR3 runs 14 residues.